This is a list of T cell receptor beta chains from one sample in a study of human thymus T cells. Assay: immunoSEQ multiplex PCR; the TCRdb copy retains only in-frame clones and omits some. The sample contains tens of thousands of clones, around 95% of which appear only once. The source material was thymus tissue. These receptors originate from a girl younger than two with a congenital heart defect but otherwise immunologically healthy. Both conserved end residues are part of each CDR3. The D gene is left open where the match is weak. Clone size is given for some rows only: seen once, a few or many times, or a class if the clone is expanded.

clone size,V gene,D gene,J gene,CDR3 protein,CDR3 DNA
.,TRBV28,TRBD2,TRBJ2-7,CASSLSGLAGGSYEQYF,TGTGCCAGCAGTTTATCCGGACTAGCGGGAGGCTCCTACGAGCAGTACTTC
.,TRBV6-1,.,TRBJ1-2,CASNSRNRYYGYTF,TGTGCCAGCAATAGTCGGAACCGATACTATGGCTACACCTTC
.,TRBV27,TRBD1,TRBJ2-2,CASSPGTGKGRTGELFF,TGTGCCAGCAGCCCTGGGACAGGGAAGGGGAGAACCGGGGAGCTGTTTTTT
.,TRBV28,.,TRBJ2-7,CASARNGRYEQYF,TGTGCCAGCGCCCGAAATGGGCGGTACGAGCAGTACTTC
.,TRBV6-5,TRBD2,TRBJ2-2,CASSSKRDPGELFF,TGTGCCAGCAGCTCTAAGCGGGACCCCGGGGAGCTGTTTTTT
.,TRBV6-4,.,TRBJ2-1,CASSDSLLNEQFF,TGTGCCAGCAGTGATTCCCTCCTGAATGAGCAGTTCTTC
.,TRBV14,.,TRBJ2-1,CASSQGTTIYNEQFF,TGTGCCAGCAGCCAAGGGACCACTATCTACAATGAGCAGTTCTTC
.,TRBV12-2,.,TRBJ2-7,CASRHQPPGQGSYEQYF,TGTGCAAGTCGCCACCAGCCCCCGGGACAGGGGTCCTACGAGCAGTACTTC
.,TRBV29-1,TRBD2,TRBJ2-1,CSAGLAGVNEQFF,TGCAGCGCCGGACTAGCGGGAGTGAATGAGCAGTTCTTC
.,TRBV5-6,.,TRBJ1-3,CASSLQGSRYTIYF,TGTGCCAGCAGCTTGCAAGGATCCAGGTACACCATATATTTT
once,TRBV4-1,.,TRBJ1-3,CASSPAGTAGNTIYF,TGCGCCAGCAGCCCGGCCGGCACGGCTGGAAACACCATATATTTT
.,TRBV9,.,TRBJ2-3,CASNVRTTDTQYF,TGTGCCAGCAATGTTCGGACCACAGATACGCAGTATTTT
.,TRBV28,.,TRBJ2-1,CAWGLGINEQFF,TGTGCCTGGGGTCTAGGGATCAATGAGCAGTTCTTC
.,TRBV4-1,.,TRBJ1-2,CASSQVETRNYGYTF,TGCGCCAGCAGCCAAGTGGAGACAAGGAACTATGGCTACACCTTC
.,TRBV18,TRBD2,TRBJ2-2,CASSPPGLAGRPLPTTGELFF,TGTGCCAGCTCACCCCCGGGACTAGCGGGACGACCCCTTCCGACCACCGGGGAGCTGTTTTTT
once,TRBV19,TRBD2,TRBJ2-2,CASSIGTSTRRWNTGELFF,TGTGCCAGTAGTATAGGGACTAGCACCCGGAGGTGGAACACCGGGGAGCTGTTTTTT
.,TRBV6-5,.,TRBJ1-1,CASRYTGKPPEAFF,TGTGCCAGCAGATATACAGGGAAGCCCCCTGAAGCTTTCTTT
.,TRBV6-5,.,TRBJ1-1,CASRRSNEAFF,TGTGCCAGCAGGAGATCCAATGAAGCTTTCTTT
.,TRBV7-8,.,TRBJ1-5,CASSQMETSGDNQPQHF,TGTGCCAGCAGCCAAATGGAGACCTCAGGGGACAATCAGCCCCAGCATTTT
.,TRBV11-2,.,TRBJ1-1,CASSLEVMNTEAFF,TGTGCCAGCAGCTTAGAGGTGATGAACACTGAAGCTTTCTTT
once,TRBV5-5,TRBD2,TRBJ2-2,CASSRTSRNTGELFF,TGTGCCAGCAGCAGGACTAGCCGGAACACCGGGGAGCTGTTTTTT